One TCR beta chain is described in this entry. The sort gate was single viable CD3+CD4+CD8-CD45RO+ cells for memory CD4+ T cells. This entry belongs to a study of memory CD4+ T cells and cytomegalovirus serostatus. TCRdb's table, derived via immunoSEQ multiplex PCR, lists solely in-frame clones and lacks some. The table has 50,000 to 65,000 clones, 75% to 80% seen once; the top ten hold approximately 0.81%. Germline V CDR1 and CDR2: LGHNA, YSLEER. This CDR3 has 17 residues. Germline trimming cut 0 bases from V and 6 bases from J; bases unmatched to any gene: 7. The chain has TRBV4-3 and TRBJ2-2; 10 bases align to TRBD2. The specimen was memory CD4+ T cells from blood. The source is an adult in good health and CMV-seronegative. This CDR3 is CASSQEETSGSPGELFF. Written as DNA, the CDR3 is TGCGCCAGCAGCCAAGAAGAGACTAGCGGGTCACCCGGGGAGCTGTTTTTT.